The rows below give T cell receptor beta chains drawn from one sample of a study of beta chain features in type 1 diabetes. TCRdb's table, derived via immunoSEQ multiplex PCR, lists solely in-frame clones and lacks some. The sample includes under 400,000 clones, roughly a fifth of them seen just once. The source material was naive CD4+ T cells from blood. These receptors came from a woman under 30 in good health. Each CDR3 is given with its conserved first and last residue. Fields, in order: J gene, clone size, D gene, V gene, CDR3 DNA, CDR3 protein. A D gene is named only where the DNA matches it firmly. Rows may omit the clone size; those that give it use once, few, many or a size class.

TRBJ1-4 | - | - | TRBV29-1 | TGCAGCGTTCGACAGACTGCAACTAATGAAAAACTGTTTTTT | CSVRQTATNEKLFF
TRBJ2-5 | - | - | TRBV9 | TGTGCCAGCAGCGCGAGATCAGGGTCAGAGACCCAGTACTTC | CASSARSGSETQYF
TRBJ2-5 | few | - | TRBV29-1 | TGCAGCGCCGAGAAAGCCCGGGATGAGCAGTACTTC | CSAEKARDEQYF
TRBJ2-1 | - | TRBD2 | TRBV19 | TGTGCCAGTGGCGCCGGGACTAGCGGTGTCAATGAGCAGTTCTTC | CASGAGTSGVNEQFF
TRBJ2-1 | few | - | TRBV9 | TGTGCCAGCAGCGCGATACTATTGAGCTCCTACAATGAGCAGTTCTTC | CASSAILLSSYNEQFF
TRBJ2-5 | few | - | TRBV7-3 | TGTGCCAGCAGCCCGAGCCGAGAAGAGACCCAGTACTTC | CASSPSREETQYF
TRBJ2-1 | few | - | TRBV2 | TGTGCCAGCAGGGCGACTGCGATTTCCTACAATGAGCAGTTCTTC | CASRATAISYNEQFF
TRBJ2-3 | - | - | TRBV30 | TGTGCCTGGAGCGGACAGTACACAGATACGCAGTATTTT | CAWSGQYTDTQYF
TRBJ1-2 | - | - | TRBV30 | TGTGCCTGGAGTCCGGGGGGGCTTTCCTATGGCTACACCTTC | CAWSPGGLSYGYTF
TRBJ2-7 | - | - | TRBV7-2 | TGTGCCAGCAGCTTAGCGCGGATAACGTACGAGCAGTACTTC | CASSLARITYEQYF
TRBJ2-7 | few | - | TRBV11-2 | TGTGCCAGCAGCCCTGTGGGGGGTTTGCTCTACGAGCAGTACTTC | CASSPVGGLLYEQYF
TRBJ1-2 | - | - | TRBV5-1 | TGCGCCAGCAGCTTGGAAGTGTTGGGGGCCTATGGCTACACCTTC | CASSLEVLGAYGYTF
TRBJ1-1 | - | - | TRBV7-9 | TGTGCCAGCAGCCCGGGGGTAGGACACCCGAACACTGAAGCTTTCTTT | CASSPGVGHPNTEAFF
TRBJ1-2 | - | TRBD1 | TRBV10-3 | TGTGCCATCAGTGACCTTACAGGGGCTATCCTTGGCTACACCTTC | CAISDLTGAILGYTF
TRBJ1-1 | - | - | TRBV30 | TGTGCCTCTCTTGGGGGGGACAACACTGAAGCTTTCTTT | CASLGGDNTEAFF
TRBJ1-6 | - | - | TRBV7-2 | TGTGCCAGCAGCTTAGGACCAGGTTATTCACCCCTCCACTTT | CASSLGPGYSPLHF
TRBJ1-1 | - | - | TRBV4-1 | TGCGCCAGCAGCCTGAGGGACACTGAAGCTTTCTTT | CASSLRDTEAFF
TRBJ1-2 | - | - | TRBV18 | TGTGCCAGCTCACCATTTCAGGGAAGGGGCTACACCTTC | CASSPFQGRGYTF
TRBJ1-1 | few | - | TRBV6-5 | TGTGCCAGCAGCCCTAGACCTGACCTAGGCACTGAAGCTTTCTTT | CASSPRPDLGTEAFF
TRBJ1-2 | few | - | TRBV9 | TGTGCCAGCAGCGTAGCTACGCGGGGCTATGGCTACACCTTC | CASSVATRGYGYTF
TRBJ1-2 | - | TRBD1 | TRBV10-3 | TGTGCCATCGGAAACTCGGACAGGGGGCTGCGTGGCTACACCTTC | CAIGNSDRGLRGYTF
TRBJ2-3 | few | - | TRBV6-5 | TGTGCCAGCAGTACAGGGTCCGGAACAGATACGCAGTATTTT | CASSTGSGTDTQYF
TRBJ2-7 | - | - | TRBV10-3 | TGTGCCATCAGTGACACTAGGGAAGCCGCCTACGAGCAGTACTTC | CAISDTREAAYEQYF
TRBJ1-2 | - | - | TRBV9 | TGTGCCAGCAGCCCGGACAGTAACTATGGCTACACCTTC | CASSPDSNYGYTF
TRBJ2-1 | few | - | TRBV2 | TGTGCCAGCAGGGCGGGGCGCGACAATGAGCAGTTCTTC | CASRAGRDNEQFF
TRBJ2-7 | few | - | TRBV7-2 | TGTGCCAGCAGCCCTAGTGATGAGCAGTACTTC | CASSPSDEQYF
TRBJ2-5 | - | - | TRBV11-2 | TGTGCCAGCAGCTTAGTGTTCCAGGAGACCCAGTACTTC | CASSLVFQETQYF
TRBJ1-4 | - | TRBD1 | TRBV5-4 | TGTGCCAGCAGCCTTACAGGGGTGGATGAAAAACTGTTTTTT | CASSLTGVDEKLFF
TRBJ1-1 | - | - | TRBV5-1 | TGCGCCAGCAGCTTGGAAGGAGAGGGGAACACTGAAGCTTTCTTT | CASSLEGEGNTEAFF
TRBJ1-1 | - | TRBD1 | TRBV6-5 | TGTGCCAGCAGTTTCGACAGGGCGAGAGAAGCTTTCTTT | CASSFDRAREAFF
TRBJ2-3 | few | - | TRBV2 | TGTGCCAGCAGTGAGCAGGGGCCCCCGAATACGCAGTATTTT | CASSEQGPPNTQYF
TRBJ1-3 | - | TRBD1 | TRBV30 | TGTGCCTGGAGCGCCGACAGGGGCCGAAACACCATATATTTT | CAWSADRGRNTIYF
TRBJ2-2 | - | TRBD2 | TRBV15 | TGTGCCACCAGCAGAGACACACTGGCGGGAGGAACCGGGGAGCTGTTTTTT | CATSRDTLAGGTGELFF
TRBJ2-3 | - | - | TRBV5-6 | TGTGCCAGCAGGGTGGCATTAACAGATACGCAGTATTTT | CASRVALTDTQYF
TRBJ2-7 | - | TRBD2 | TRBV28 | TGTGCCAGCAGTTTTTACCTTGTTTTGCGGGGGAACACCTACGAGCAGTACTTC | CASSFYLVLRGNTYEQYF
TRBJ2-2 | few | - | TRBV5-6 | TGTGCCAGCAGACGACAGTTTTCGGAGCTGTTTTTT | CASRRQFSELFF
TRBJ1-1 | few | - | TRBV6-6 | TGTGCCAGCTGGCAGGGAAGGACTGAAGCTTTCTTT | CASWQGRTEAFF
TRBJ1-2 | few | - | TRBV4-3 | TGCGCCAGCAACCGAGAAAGGGGAATAGGCTATGGCTACACCTTC | CASNRERGIGYGYTF
TRBJ2-6 | - | - | TRBV4-2 | TGTGCCAGCAGCCAAGATATAACTGCGGCCAACGTCCTGACTTTC | CASSQDITAANVLTF
TRBJ1-1 | - | - | TRBV5-1 | TGCGCCAGCAGCTTGACCGGGAACACTGAAGCTTTCTTT | CASSLTGNTEAFF
TRBJ2-7 | - | TRBD2 | TRBV9 | TGTGCCAGCAGCGTAGAAGCGGGGGGGCTCTACGAGCAGTACTTC | CASSVEAGGLYEQYF
TRBJ2-5 | - | TRBD2 | TRBV30 | TGTGCCTGGAACCCGGGACTAGCGGGAGAGACCCAGTACTTC | CAWNPGLAGETQYF
TRBJ2-1 | few | TRBD2 | TRBV5-4 | TGTGCCAGCCAGACTAGCGGGAAGGGGTCCTACAATGAGCAGTTCTTC | CASQTSGKGSYNEQFF